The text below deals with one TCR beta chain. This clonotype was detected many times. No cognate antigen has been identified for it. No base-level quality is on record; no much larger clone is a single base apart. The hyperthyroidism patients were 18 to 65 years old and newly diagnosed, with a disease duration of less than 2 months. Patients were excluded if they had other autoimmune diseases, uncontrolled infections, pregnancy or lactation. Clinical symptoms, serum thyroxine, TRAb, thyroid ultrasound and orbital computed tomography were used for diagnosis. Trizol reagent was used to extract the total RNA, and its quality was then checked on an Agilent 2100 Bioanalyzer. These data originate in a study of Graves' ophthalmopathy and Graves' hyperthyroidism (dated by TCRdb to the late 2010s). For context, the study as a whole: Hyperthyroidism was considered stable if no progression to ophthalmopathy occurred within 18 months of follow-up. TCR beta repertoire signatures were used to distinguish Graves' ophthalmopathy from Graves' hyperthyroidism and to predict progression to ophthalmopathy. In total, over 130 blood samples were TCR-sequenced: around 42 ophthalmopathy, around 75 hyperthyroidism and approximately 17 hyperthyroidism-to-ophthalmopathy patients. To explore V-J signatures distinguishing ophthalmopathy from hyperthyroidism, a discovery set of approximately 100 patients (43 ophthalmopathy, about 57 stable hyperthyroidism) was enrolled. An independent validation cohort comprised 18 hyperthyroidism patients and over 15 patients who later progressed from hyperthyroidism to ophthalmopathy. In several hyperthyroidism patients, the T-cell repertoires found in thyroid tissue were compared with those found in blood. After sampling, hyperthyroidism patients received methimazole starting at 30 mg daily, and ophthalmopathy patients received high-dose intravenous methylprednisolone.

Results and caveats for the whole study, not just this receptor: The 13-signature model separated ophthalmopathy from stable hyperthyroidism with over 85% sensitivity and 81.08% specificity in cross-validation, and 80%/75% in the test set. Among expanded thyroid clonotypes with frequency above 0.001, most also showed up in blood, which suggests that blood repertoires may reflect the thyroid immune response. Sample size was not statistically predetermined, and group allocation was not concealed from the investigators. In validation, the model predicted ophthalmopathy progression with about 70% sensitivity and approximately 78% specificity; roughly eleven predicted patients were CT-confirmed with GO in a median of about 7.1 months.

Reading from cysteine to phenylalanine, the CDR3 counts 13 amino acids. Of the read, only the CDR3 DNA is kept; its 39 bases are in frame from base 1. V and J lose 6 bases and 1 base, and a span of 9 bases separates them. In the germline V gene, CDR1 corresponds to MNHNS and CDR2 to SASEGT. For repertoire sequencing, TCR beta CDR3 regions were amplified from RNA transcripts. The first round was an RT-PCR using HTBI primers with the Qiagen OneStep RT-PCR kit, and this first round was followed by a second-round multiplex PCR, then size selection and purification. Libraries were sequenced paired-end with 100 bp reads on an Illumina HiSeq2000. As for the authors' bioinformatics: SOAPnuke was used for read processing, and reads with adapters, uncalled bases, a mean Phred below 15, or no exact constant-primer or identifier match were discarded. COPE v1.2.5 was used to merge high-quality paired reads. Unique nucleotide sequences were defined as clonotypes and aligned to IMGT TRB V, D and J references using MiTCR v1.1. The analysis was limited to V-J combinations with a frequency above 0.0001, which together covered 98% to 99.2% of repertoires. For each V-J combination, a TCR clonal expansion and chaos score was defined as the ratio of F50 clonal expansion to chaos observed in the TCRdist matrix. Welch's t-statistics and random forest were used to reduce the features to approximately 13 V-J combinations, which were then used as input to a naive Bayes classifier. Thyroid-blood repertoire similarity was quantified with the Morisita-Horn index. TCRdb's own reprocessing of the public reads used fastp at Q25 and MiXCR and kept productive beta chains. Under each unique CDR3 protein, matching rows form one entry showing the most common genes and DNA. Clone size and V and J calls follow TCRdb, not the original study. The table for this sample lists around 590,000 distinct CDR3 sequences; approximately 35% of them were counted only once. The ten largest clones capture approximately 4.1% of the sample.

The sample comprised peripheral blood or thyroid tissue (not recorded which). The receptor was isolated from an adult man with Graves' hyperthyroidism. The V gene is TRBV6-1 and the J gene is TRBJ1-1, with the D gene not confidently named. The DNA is TGTGCCAGCAGCCTCAACCAGAACACTGAAGCTTTCTTT. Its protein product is CASSLNQNTEAFF.